A selection of T cell receptor beta chains follows, all from one sample in a study of blood T cell repertoires in COVID-19. Sequenced by immunoSEQ multiplex PCR; TCRdb stores in-frame clones only, minus some. The sample carries 150,000 to 200,000 clones, around 89% recorded once. Sequenced input: PBMCs or T cells enriched from blood (not recorded which). The receptors were sampled from a woman between 45 and 60 years old who had recovered from COVID-19. Each CDR3 is given with its conserved first and last residue. The order of the fields is J gene, V gene, CDR3 protein.

>TRBJ1-1|TRBV5-4
CASSGGMNTEAFF
>TRBJ2-2|TRBV7-3
CASSSQITGELFF
>TRBJ1-5|TRBV9
CASSVGWQADQPQHF
>TRBJ1-4|TRBV29-1
CSVRSVSEKLFF
>TRBJ1-1|TRBV7-8
CASSLGTRGKTEAFF
>TRBJ2-1|TRBV9
CASSVVVHEQFF
>TRBJ2-1|TRBV5-4
CASKGGVSYNEQFF
>TRBJ1-2|TRBV30
CAWTSRGRDYGYTF
>TRBJ1-4|TRBV21-1
CASSKERRVDEKLFF
>TRBJ2-2|TRBV12-5
CASGWGQGFGTGELFF
>TRBJ2-1|TRBV6-2/TRBV6-3
CASSFRGGLDEQFF
>TRBJ2-3|TRBV7-6
CASSSAGSGTDTQYF
>TRBJ1-1|TRBV4-2
CASTRGEGRTEAFF
>TRBJ2-1|TRBV6-5
CASRAGGHGDEQFF
>TRBJ1-3|TRBV19
CASSLRTGGTGNTIYF
>TRBJ2-1|TRBV5-1
CASRGDREYNEQFF
>TRBJ1-2|TRBV5-4
CASSDATGYGYTF
>TRBJ1-5|TRBV19
CASSMKGGWQPQHF
>TRBJ2-2|TRBV9
CASSPRGNSNTGELFF
>TRBJ2-7|TRBV3-1/TRBV3-2
CASSHNRDYEQYF
>TRBJ1-2|TRBV6-2/TRBV6-3
CASRLEGANGYTF
>TRBJ1-1|TRBV6-2/TRBV6-3
CASSYFGNTEAFF
>TRBJ1-2|TRBV18
CASSLETPGQDYGYTF
>TRBJ2-3|TRBV7-3
CASSLSGGTTDTQYF
>TRBJ2-7|TRBV6-1
CASSDVYEQYF
>TRBJ2-1|TRBV6-2/TRBV6-3
CASSFSGTSLNEQFF
>TRBJ1-2|TRBV5-6
CASSLVQGIYGYTF
>TRBJ2-5|TRBV19
CASTRTSGQETQYF
>TRBJ1-1|TRBV7-8
CASSFSTGASNTEAFF